This is a list of T cell receptor beta chains from one sample in a study of T cells after yellow fever vaccination. From the 5' RACE reads, TCRdb called clonotypes with MiXCR, one entry per CDR3 protein. The data hold 350,000 to 450,000 distinct CDR3 sequences, with 18% observed a single time. The source material was PBMCs, sampled before the yellow fever booster vaccination. These receptors all come from a young man who received the YFV17D yellow fever vaccine. CDR3s include the opening cysteine and the closing phenylalanine or tryptophan. Fields, in order: V gene, clone size, D gene, J gene, CDR3 DNA, CDR3 protein. The D gene is left open where the match is weak. Part of the rows lack a size; the others show once, few, many or a class for expanded clones.

V: TRBV5-6; size: .; D: .; J: TRBJ1-5; DNA: TGTGCCAGCAGCTTTGGGGGTCGTCAGCCCCAGCATTTT; CDR3: CASSFGGRQPQHF
V: TRBV6-4; size: many; D: .; J: TRBJ2-1; DNA: TGTGCCAGCAGTGAGGACACCTACAATGAGCAGTTCTTC; CDR3: CASSEDTYNEQFF
V: TRBV4-1; size: many; D: TRBD1; J: TRBJ2-3; DNA: TGCGCCAGCAGCCAAGATAAAGGACAGGGAGTACCAGATACGCAGTATTTT; CDR3: CASSQDKGQGVPDTQYF
V: TRBV7-8; size: few; D: .; J: TRBJ1-1; DNA: TGTGCCAGCAGGGAGCAGGGGTCTGAAGCTTTCTTT; CDR3: CASREQGSEAFF
V: TRBV6-2/TRBV6-3; size: .; D: .; J: TRBJ1-1; DNA: TGTGCCAGCCTCTCACGCGAGCGTAACACTGAAGCTTTCTTT; CDR3: CASLSRERNTEAFF
V: TRBV2; size: .; D: .; J: TRBJ2-3; DNA: TGTGCCAGCAGTGAATTGTACGGGGGCGAGACAGATACGCAGTATTTT; CDR3: CASSELYGGETDTQYF
V: TRBV4-3; size: few; D: .; J: TRBJ2-7; DNA: TGCGCCAGCAGCCAAGTAGTGAGCTCCTACGAGCAGTACTTC; CDR3: CASSQVVSSYEQYF
V: TRBV7-9; size: .; D: .; J: TRBJ2-5; DNA: TGTGCCAGCAGCGCAAGGCGCCACCAAGAGACCCAGTACTTC; CDR3: CASSARRHQETQYF
V: TRBV7-9; size: .; D: .; J: TRBJ1-2; DNA: TGTGCCAGCAGCTCTCTCTATGGCTACACCTTC; CDR3: CASSSLYGYTF
V: TRBV6-6; size: few; D: .; J: TRBJ2-3; DNA: TGTGCCAGCATGCGGGCAAGCACAGATACGCAGTATTTT; CDR3: CASMRASTDTQYF
V: TRBV4-3; size: few; D: .; J: TRBJ1-2; DNA: TGCGCCAGCAGCCAAGATCCCGCCTCTGGCTACACCTTC; CDR3: CASSQDPASGYTF
V: TRBV12-3/TRBV12-4; size: .; D: TRBD2; J: TRBJ2-1; DNA: TGTGCCAGCAGCGGACTAGCTCGGCGGGATGAGCAGTTCTTC; CDR3: CASSGLARRDEQFF
V: TRBV9; size: .; D: .; J: TRBJ1-6; DNA: TGTGCCAGCAGCGGGCGGGATCATTCACCCCTCCACTTT; CDR3: CASSGRDHSPLHF
V: TRBV20-1; size: .; D: .; J: TRBJ1-5; DNA: TGCAGTGCTAGTAAGGCCAGGGGTGGCAATCAGCCCCAGCATTTT; CDR3: CSASKARGGNQPQHF
V: TRBV20-1; size: many; D: TRBD1; J: TRBJ2-2; DNA: TGCAGTGCTAGACCAAGACAGGGGTACACCGGGGAGCTGTTTTTT; CDR3: CSARPRQGYTGELFF
V: TRBV6-5; size: few; D: .; J: TRBJ2-5; DNA: TGTGCCAGCAGTTACTCCCGGGGCCTGGGGGAGACCCATTACTTC; CDR3: CASSYSRGLGETHYF
V: TRBV2; size: few; D: TRBD2; J: TRBJ2-5; DNA: TGTGCCAGCAGTGATGCGGGGGTAGAGACCCAGTACTTC; CDR3: CASSDAGVETQYF
V: TRBV7-2; size: once; D: .; J: TRBJ1-1; DNA: TGTGCCAGCAGCTTAGCCCTGACAGGCTCTGAAGCTTTCTTT; CDR3: CASSLALTGSEAFF
V: TRBV6-5; size: .; D: .; J: TRBJ2-3; DNA: TGTGCCAGCAGCCAACAGGGATCTAGCACAGATACGCAGTATTTT; CDR3: CASSQQGSSTDTQYF
V: TRBV3-1; size: .; D: .; J: TRBJ1-1; DNA: TGTGCCAGCAGCCACGATCAGAGGGGCACTGAAGCTTTCTTT; CDR3: CASSHDQRGTEAFF
V: TRBV7-4; size: .; D: .; J: TRBJ1-5; DNA: TGTGCCAGCAGCTTTCGCGGGGGGGATAGCAATCAGCCCCAGCATTTT; CDR3: CASSFRGGDSNQPQHF
V: TRBV4-1; size: .; D: TRBD2; J: TRBJ2-1; DNA: TGCGCCAGCAGCCCCCGGGGCCGGCGGGGGGGGTACAATGAGCAGTTCTTC; CDR3: CASSPRGRRGGYNEQFF
V: TRBV19; size: .; D: .; J: TRBJ1-6; DNA: TGTGCCAGTAGCTTCGCCGGGACGACTAATTCACCCCTCCACTTT; CDR3: CASSFAGTTNSPLHF